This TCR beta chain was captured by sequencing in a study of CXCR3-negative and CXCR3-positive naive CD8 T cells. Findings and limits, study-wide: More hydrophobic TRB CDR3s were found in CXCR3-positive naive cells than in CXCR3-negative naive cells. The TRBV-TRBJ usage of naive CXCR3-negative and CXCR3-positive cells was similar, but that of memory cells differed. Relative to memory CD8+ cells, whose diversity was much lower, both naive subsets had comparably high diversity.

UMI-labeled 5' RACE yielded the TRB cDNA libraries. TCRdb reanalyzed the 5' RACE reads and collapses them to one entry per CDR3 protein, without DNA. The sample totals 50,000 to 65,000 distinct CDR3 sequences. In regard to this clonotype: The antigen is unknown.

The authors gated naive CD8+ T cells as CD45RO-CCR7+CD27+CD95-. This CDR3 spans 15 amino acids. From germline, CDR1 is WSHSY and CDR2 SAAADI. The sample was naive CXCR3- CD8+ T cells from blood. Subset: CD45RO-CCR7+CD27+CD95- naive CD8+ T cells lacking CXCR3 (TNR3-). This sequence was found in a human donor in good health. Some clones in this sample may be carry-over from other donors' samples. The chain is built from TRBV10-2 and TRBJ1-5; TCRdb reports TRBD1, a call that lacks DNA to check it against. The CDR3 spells CASSPGSGGSQPQHF.